This TCR beta chain stems from a study of breast tumors, draining lymph nodes, adjacent tissues. Samples came from axillary lymph nodes draining the breast cancer. Overall study findings and caveats: Compared with lymph nodes, tumors were less diverse; compared with nontumor tissue, more. Tumor and nontumor repertoires were significantly more similar in luminal-like than in basal-like breast cancer. Findings are consistent with lymph node origin and intratumoral expansion of most tumor T cells.

This clonotype has ten or more counts. Its antigen is unknown. TCRdb reanalysed the multiplex PCR reads using MiXCR and keeps one entry per CDR3 protein. The sample contains under 300,000 distinct CDR3 sequences, under 40% of which appear only once. Sequencing was carried out using axillary lymph node tissue. The source of this sequence is a female donor with breast cancer. Some clones in this sample may be carry-over from other donors' samples.

CDR3 amino acids: CASSVQAPNYGYTF. The DNA for the CDR3 is TGTGCCAGCAGCGTCCAGGCGCCCAACTATGGCTACACCTTC. The chain is built from TRBV5-6 and TRBJ1-2, with D unclear. Germline V gene data show CDR1 as SGHDT and CDR2 as YYEEEE. The CDR3 extends over 14 amino acids. Trimming pared 4 bases from V and 2 bases from J, leaving 12 bases between.